This is a list of T cell receptor beta chains from one sample in a study of naive and memory T cell subsets. TCRdb re-derived calls from the UMI-ligation and nested PCR reads in MiXCR, one entry per CDR3 protein. Among about 120,000 distinct CDR3 sequences listed, 36% were seen once. Input material: central memory CD4+ T cells from blood. These receptors were taken from a human donor in good health. The CDR3 runs from the conserved cysteine through the conserved F or W. A D gene is named only where the DNA matches it firmly. For some rows the clone size is stated as once, few or many, or as a class when expanded; others skip it.

cdr3_nt | cdr3_aa | v_call | d_call | clone_size | j_call
TGTGCCAGCAGTGATTATCCCCCGACTAGCAGATGGATCTACAATGAGCAGTTCTTC | CASSDYPPTSRWIYNEQFF | TRBV6-1 | TRBD2 | once | TRBJ2-1
TGCAGTGCTGTCCCTGGGACCCAGTACTTC | CSAVPGTQYF | TRBV20-1 | - | - | TRBJ2-5
TGTGCCAGCAGCCGGGGGGGGGGTTCCTACGAGCAGTACTTC | CASSRGGGSYEQYF | TRBV6-5 | TRBD2 | - | TRBJ2-7
TGTGCCACCAGTCTTAGCGGGAGCTCCTACAATGAGCAGTTCTTC | CATSLSGSSYNEQFF | TRBV24-1 | TRBD2 | few | TRBJ2-1
TGTGCCAGCAGCTGGTTAGCGGGATCGTCGCGCGAGCAGTACTTC | CASSWLAGSSREQYF | TRBV7-8 | TRBD2 | once | TRBJ2-7
TGTGCCAGCAGTGAACCGGATACGCAGTATTTT | CASSEPDTQYF | TRBV6-1 | - | - | TRBJ2-3
TGTGCCAGCAGCTTAGGGACTAACACCGGGGAGCTGTTTTTT | CASSLGTNTGELFF | TRBV7-2 | - | - | TRBJ2-2
TGCAGTGCTAGTTTGGGAGGGCAAGAGACCCAGTACTTC | CSASLGGQETQYF | TRBV20-1 | TRBD2 | - | TRBJ2-5
TGTGCCAGCAGTCCGATTCGGACAGGGAACACCGTGAACTACGAGCAGTACTTC | CASSPIRTGNTVNYEQYF | TRBV28 | TRBD1 | many | TRBJ2-7
TGTGCCTGGAGACCAAGCGGGAGAGGAGATACGCAGTATTTT | CAWRPSGRGDTQYF | TRBV30 | TRBD2 | - | TRBJ2-3
TGTGCCAGCAGCCAAGCACTAGCGGGATCTCGCACAGATACGCAGTATTTT | CASSQALAGSRTDTQYF | TRBV14 | TRBD2 | - | TRBJ2-3
TGTGCCAGCAGTTTTACCACCCGGGGCTCCGGGGAGCTGTTTTTT | CASSFTTRGSGELFF | TRBV27 | - | - | TRBJ2-2
TGTGCCAGCAGTTACCGAGTAGGAGTTTCTGATACGCAGTATTTT | CASSYRVGVSDTQYF | TRBV6-5 | - | many | TRBJ2-3
TGTGCCACGCGGGGGCTGCACGGGACCGAAGAGACCCAGTACTTC | CATRGLHGTEETQYF | TRBV19 | - | few | TRBJ2-5
TGTGCCAGCAGCCGCCTCGCGGGAGGCGAGCAGTACTTC | CASSRLAGGEQYF | TRBV9 | TRBD2 | few | TRBJ2-7
TGCAGTGCTAGACCCCTGGCAGGGGTATACACCGGGGAGCTGTTTTTT | CSARPLAGVYTGELFF | TRBV20-1 | - | - | TRBJ2-2
TGTGCCAGCACGACGCCTACACAGGTTGAAGCTTTCTTT | CASTTPTQVEAFF | TRBV18 | - | - | TRBJ1-1
TGCAGTGCTAGTTTCTGGCGGGGCACCGGGGAGCTGTTTTTT | CSASFWRGTGELFF | TRBV20-1 | - | many | TRBJ2-2
TGCAGTGCTAGACGGTCCTTGGCAGGGGGCAATGAGCAGTTCTTC | CSARRSLAGGNEQFF | TRBV20-1 | TRBD1 | few | TRBJ2-1
TGTGCCAGCAGCTTGGAGACTAGCGGCCACACAGATACGAAGTATTTT | CASSLETSGHTDTKYF | TRBV5-4 | TRBD2 | - | TRBJ2-3
TGTGCCAGCAGCTCCGGACTACGCTACGAGCAGTACTTC | CASSSGLRYEQYF | TRBV5-5 | - | few | TRBJ2-7
TGCGCCAGCAGCGAGGACGGCGCCATTCATGAAAAACTGTTTTTT | CASSEDGAIHEKLFF | TRBV5-1 | - | - | TRBJ1-4
TGCAGCGTTGAAATCCGTGGGCGGATAGATACGCAGTATTTT | CSVEIRGRIDTQYF | TRBV29-1 | - | - | TRBJ2-3
TGTGCCAGCTTGGACCGGGGGACCCAGTACTTC | CASLDRGTQYF | TRBV6-5 | - | few | TRBJ2-5
TGCGCCAGCAGCTTATGGACAGGATACACCGGGGAGCTGTTTTTT | CASSLWTGYTGELFF | TRBV5-1 | TRBD1 | - | TRBJ2-2
TGCAGCGTTGAAGGGACAGGGGATAATGAAAAACTGTTTTTT | CSVEGTGDNEKLFF | TRBV29-1 | TRBD1 | few | TRBJ1-4
TGTGCCAGCAGCCCCCTGGGAGGCAGGGTGAACACTGAAGCTTTCTTT | CASSPLGGRVNTEAFF | TRBV7-9 | - | once | TRBJ1-1
TGCAGTGCCCTGAAACGATCTTCTACCCAGCAGTACTTC | CSALKRSSTQQYF | TRBV20-1 | - | few | TRBJ2-7
TGTGCCAGCAAGGCCTACGAGCAGTACTTC | CASKAYEQYF | TRBV28 | - | - | TRBJ2-7
TGCAGTGCTAAGGGGGAGAACACCGGGGAGCTGTTTTTT | CSAKGENTGELFF | TRBV20-1 | - | few | TRBJ2-2
TGCGCCAGCAGCCGCTTGAGCAGGGGTGAAAAACTGTTTTTT | CASSRLSRGEKLFF | TRBV4-1 | - | - | TRBJ1-4
TGTGCCACTTCAACTCATCTGCGGACCCAGTACTTC | CATSTHLRTQYF | TRBV15 | - | - | TRBJ2-5
TGCAGTGCTAGAGATCTCGATGGCGGAAGTAGTCAGCCCCAGCATTTT | CSARDLDGGSSQPQHF | TRBV20-1 | - | many | TRBJ1-5
TGCGCTAGCCGTCGTGACAGGGGAGCCACCGGGGAGCTGTTTTTT | CASRRDRGATGELFF | TRBV4-3 | TRBD1 | few | TRBJ2-2
TGTGCCAGCAGCAAAGTTTTAGAGCGCCATGGCACAGATACGCAGTATTTT | CASSKVLERHGTDTQYF | TRBV21-1 | - | few | TRBJ2-3
TGCGCCAGCAGCTTTGGGGGGCTCAACACTGAAGCTTTCTTT | CASSFGGLNTEAFF | TRBV5-1 | - | - | TRBJ1-1